The present T cell receptor beta chain was sequenced within a study of shared clonotypes between healthy human individuals (dated by TCRdb to the early 2020s). Regarding the complete study: A couple of women and a few men aged 18 to 49 years were included in the cohort. To estimate repertoire size and how much clonotype sharing occurs between individuals, the study deeply sequenced the blood TCR repertoires of a handful of healthy adults. Different laboratories and diverse techniques were used to prepare libraries and sequence TCR repertoires, to increase sequencing depth and limit assay-specific biases. Each donor's leukapheresis produced roughly between roughly 0.85 and 10 billion PBMCs.

Using the deep immunoSEQ assay, TCR CDR3 regions were amplified from genomic DNA by multiplex PCR. Extracted genomic DNA from each cell subset was spread evenly across all wells of several immunoSEQ 96-well plates, with each plate serving as a replicate. Each replicate PCR for unsorted PBMC received roughly 300 ng genomic DNA, equal to about 30,000 T cell genomes. Ten immunoSEQ deep assay plates were used to sequence unsorted PBMC genomic DNA. Purified libraries were measured with a Qubit 3.0 fluorometer, size-checked on a Bioanalyzer 2100, and measured again with the KAPA Library Quantification kit. Each immunoSEQ 96-well plate was sequenced on its own single-read 150-cycle Illumina NextSeq 550 flow cell. Per the authors' processing: Because the immunoSEQ output included only junctional sequences and no quality scores, the filtering could not be the same as the filtering used for full-length reads. Sequences were annotated with PyIR, a Python wrapper for IgBLAST v1.9, using IMGT germline references to assign V/J genes and CDR3. Reads with weak V/J assignments (E-value above 1e-6), missing CDR3, stop codons, out-of-frame junctions, or ambiguous translated residues were removed. A V3J clonotype was defined by an identical inferred V gene, J gene, and CDR3 amino acid sequence. To compute the percentage overlap between repertoires, the number of shared unique clonotypes was divided by the size of the smaller repertoire. Three approaches were used to assess repertoire richness: RTK rarefaction, the Chao1 estimator, and Recon v2.1 estimates of unobserved clonotypes. The source is immuneACCESS, and TCRdb retained only in-frame sequences with V and J called. Part of the clones is not carried over; for the studies checked, unresolved V genes explain less than half of this, and the remainder is unexplained. That table gives V, J and clone size, and the DNA gave D and trimming. The sample table lists about 490,000 clones, around 80% of them with a count of one. 10% to 15% of the sample comes from the top ten.

Healthy HIV-negative adults with no recently reported acute infections or vaccinations were included as donors. Every donor was a Caucasian adult living in Nashville, Tennessee, USA. In the unsorted samples, roughly 90 million PBMCs were counted, and genomic DNA was extracted using the QIAamp DNA Blood Mini kit. Blood was obtained by leukapheresis, after which PBMCs were separated by Ficoll-Histopaque density gradient centrifugation and cryopreserved in liquid nitrogen vapor phase. For this clone: No antigen is known for it. Base qualities are not provided; no much larger clone lies one nucleotide away.

Points the paper makes about the study in general: The genetic and exposure-history diversity represented was limited by the small number of donors. Pairwise subsampling led to the expectation that sequencing depth would affect the degree of clonotype sharing among donors. Sampling was restricted to blood, and TCR repertoires in tissue are likely to differ from TCR repertoires in blood.

What was sequenced was PBMCs. The origin of this receptor is a woman aged 40-49 years in good health. Some clones in this sample may be carry-over from other donors' samples.

DNA sequence: TGTGCCAGCAGCCCCCTGGGGGACTCCTACAATGAGCAGTTCTTC. It translates as CASSPLGDSYNEQFF. This receptor chain uses TRBV28 and TRBJ2-1; the D gene may be TRBD1 or TRBD2, since each aligns over 5 bases. V loses 6 bases, J loses 0 bases, and the germline ends lie 12 bases apart. CDR1 and CDR2 are read off the germline V gene as MDHEN and SYDVKM. The CDR3 contains 15 residues, cysteine and phenylalanine counted. Only CDR3 DNA is held: 45 bases, read in frame from base 1.